This entry lists 11 T cell receptor beta chains sequenced from one sample in a study of T cells in Graves' hyperthyroidism and ophthalmopathy. Template material for amplifying TCR beta CDR3 regions consisted of RNA transcripts. TCR CDR3 underwent first-round RT-PCR with the HTBI primer set. MiXCR, applied by TCRdb to the multiplex PCR reads, yields one record per CDR3 protein. The sample lists 500,000 to 650,000 distinct CDR3 sequences; around 20% were seen once. Source material: blood. Every receptor here comes from a man aged 35 to 55 with Graves' ophthalmopathy.

This chain joins TRBV9 and TRBJ2-3; either TRBD1 or TRBD2 may supply D (5 bases each). Germline V gene sequence: CDR1 SGDLS, CDR2 YYNGEE. The CDR3 runs 16 residues. V was clipped by 4 bases and J by 0 bases, with 15 bases between them. CDR3 sequence (DNA): TGTGCCAGCAGCCCCACAGTGGGGGTGAGCACAGATACGCAGTATTTT. This sequence encodes CASSPTVGVSTDTQYF.

The chain carries TRBV6-1 and TRBJ2-7; the match to TRBD2 covers 14 bases. Germline V CDR1 and CDR2: MNHNS, SASEGT. Trimming at V came to 6 bases and at J to 5 bases, leaving 12 bases not matched to a gene. This CDR3 has 17 residues. CDR3 residues: CASSHLGLAGEMDEQYF. The CDR3 DNA follows: TGTGCCAGCAGCCACCTGGGACTAGCGGGAGAAATGGACGAGCAGTACTTC.

Here the CDR3 reads CASSPHVLAGVGGRAYEQYF. CDR3 DNA sequence: TGTGCCAGCAGCCCCCACGTCCTAGCGGGAGTGGGCGGGAGAGCCTACGAGCAGTACTTC. The rearrangement joins TRBV3-1 to TRBJ2-7, with TRBD2 matching over 10 bases. The CDR3 consists of 20 residues. The V segment lost 4 bases and the J segment 2 bases; nucleotides outside the gene matches: 20. Germline CDR1 reads LGHDT; CDR2 reads YNNKEL (reference sequence).

V usage is TRBV6-1 and J usage is TRBJ1-5; D not resolved. V was clipped by 3 bases and J by 3 bases, with 6 bases between them. The CDR3 is 13 amino acids. In germline, CDR1 is MNHNS, CDR2 SASEGT. In DNA form, the CDR3 reads TGTGCCAGCAGTGAGGGAGACAATCAGCCCCAGCATTTT. Amino acids: CASSEGDNQPQHF.

This clonotype was found many times. V is TRBV15 and J is TRBJ2-7; maybe TRBD1 (6 bases). CDR3 length: 15 residues. The V gene lost 5 bases and the J gene lost 2 bases, with 16 bases spanning the gap. Germline-derived CDR1 and CDR2 are LNHNV and YYDKDF (reference sequence). CDR3 loop: CATSSPLRTAYEQYF. DNA of the CDR3: TGTGCCACCAGCTCTCCACTTCGGACAGCCTACGAGCAGTACTTC. Combining the CDR3 with reference TRBV15 and TRBJ2-7 gives the whole variable domain DAMVIQNPRYQVTQFGKPVTLSCSQTLNHNVMYWYQQKSSQAPKLLFHYYDKDFNNEADTPDNFQSRRPNTSFCFLDIRSPGLGDTAMYLCATSSPLRTAYEQYFGPGTRLTVT.

The table lists this clonotype with many counts. V is TRBV20-1 and J is TRBJ2-1; D possibly corresponds to TRBD2 (5 bases). Trimming removed 5 bases at V and 2 bases at J, with 10 bases between. CDR3 length: 13 residues. The germline V gene has CDR1 DFQATT and CDR2 SNEGSKA (reference sequence). The CDR3 protein is CSAPARAYNEQFF. In nucleotides, the CDR3 is TGCAGTGCTCCGGCGAGGGCCTACAATGAGCAGTTCTTC.

This clonotype was observed at least ten times. This rearrangement joins TRBV6-5 to TRBJ1-1, with D perhaps TRBD1 (5 bases). This CDR3 comprises 15 residues. Trimming took 0 bases from V and 0 from J, leaving 8 bases between them. CDR1 and CDR2 from the germline V gene are MNHEY and SVGAGI. The CDR3 loop is CASSYSRGVNTEAFF. CDR3 sequence (DNA): TGTGCCAGCAGTTACTCGCGGGGGGTGAACACTGAAGCTTTCTTT.

The chain employs TRBV7-3 and TRBJ2-3; unclear D gene. Germline assignment: CDR1 SGHTA and CDR2 FQGTGA. This CDR3 has 15 amino acids. Between the trimmed V and J ends, which lost 0 bases and 4 bases, there was a span of 11 bases. CDR3 bases: TGTGCCAGCAGCTTAACGGGGTCGGTCTCAGATACGCAGTATTTT. This translates into CASSLTGSVSDTQYF.

V gene TRBV6-2 or TRBV6-3 combines with J gene TRBJ1-6; the D gene is possibly TRBD1 (5 bases). Germline assignment: CDR1 MNHEY and CDR2 SVGEGT. The CDR3 is made up of 15 amino acids. The V gene lost 2 bases and the J gene lost 8 bases, with 13 bases spanning the gap. CDR3 region: CASSYLDIKDSPLHF. The CDR3 region has the DNA TGTGCCAGCAGTTACCTGGACATAAAGGATTCACCCCTCCACTTT.

In its sample, this clonotype was seen many times. The chain recombines TRBV7-8 with TRBJ1-3, with 8 bases that match TRBD1. The length of the CDR3 is 16 residues. The V gene end was trimmed by 1 base and the J gene end by 0 bases; junction bases not matched to a gene: 2. The germline gives CDR1 SGHVS, CDR2 FQNEAQ. This CDR3 is CASSLGQGNSGNTIYF. CDR3 sequence (DNA): TGTGCCAGCAGCTTAGGACAGGGGAACTCTGGAAACACCATATATTTT.

This clonotype was observed at least ten times. The V and J genes are TRBV12-3 or TRBV12-4 and TRBJ2-1; TRBD2 agrees at 12 bases. The CDR3 contains 15 residues. The V gene end was trimmed by 6 bases and the J gene end by 6 bases; junction bases not matched to a gene: 6. The CDR3 DNA follows: TGTGCCAGCAGGATGACTAGCGGGAGTGGCAATGAGCAGTTCTTC. This encodes CASRMTSGSGNEQFF.